This T cell receptor (beta chain) was sequenced in a study of a mutant IDH1 vaccine in newly diagnosed glioma. About the research overall: Patients had received radiotherapy, temozolomide, or both previously, most receiving both. Notes on the study in general: There were vaccine-induced immune responses in approximately 95% of the patients.

Trimming pared 6 bases from V and 8 bases from J, leaving 13 bases between. Germline CDR1 reads SQVTM; CDR2 reads ANQGSEA. The CDR3 has 11 amino acids. With respect to this clone: Antigen: not known. The sample holds other DNA sequences that translate to the same CDR3.

TCRdb's table, derived via immunoSEQ multiplex PCR, lists solely in-frame clones and lacks some. The data contain roughly 30,000 clones, about 86% of them singletons. Time point: week 47, end of study. Vaccine doses each comprised 300 ug of mutant IDH1 20-mer peptide, with topical imiquimod. Weeks 1, 3, 5, 7, 11, 15, 19 and 23 were when patients received their eight vaccinations. The gene calls are TRBV29-1 and TRBJ1-2; perhaps TRBD1 as D (6 bases). The source is a man aged 30-40 years with glioma. Sequenced material: PBMCs, taken from a glioma patient whose treatment included an IDH1 peptide vaccine. The CDR3 sequence is CSVVQGGGYTF. CDR3 nucleotide sequence: TGCAGCGTGGTACAGGGTGGAGGCTACACCTTC.